This TCR beta chain was observed in a study of CD4 and CD8 cells across lung adenocarcinoma regions. The patients had localized lung adenocarcinoma, a non-small cell subtype. As concerns this clonotype: The junction differs from germline at one of its ends, possibly a read error.

Germline CDR1 reads MNHEY; CDR2 reads SMNVEV (reference sequence). The length of the CDR3 is 13 residues. TCRdb passed the PCR reads through MiXCR, listing each CDR3 protein once. The sample consists of about 9,600 distinct CDR3 sequences, approximately 50% of them appearing once. The sample was CD4+ T cells from the margin of a lung tumor. The J gene is TRBJ2-3, the V gene TRBV27, with a tentative D call TRBD1 (5 bases). This receptor was taken from a male donor with lung adenocarcinoma. The CD4 and CD8 labels of this study may be unreliable. CDR3 amino acids: CASRTDGKDTQYF. CDR3 bases: TGTGCCAGCAGGACAGACGGCAAAGATACGCAGTATTTC.